The 24 T cell receptor beta chains below all came from one sample that was sequenced in a study of T cell repertoires in cytomegalovirus infection. One entry per CDR3 protein, called by TCRdb with MiXCR from the reads. The sample carries roughly 920,000 distinct CDR3 sequences, around 32% recorded once. These receptors are not linked to any known antigen. The sequences come from cultured CD8+ T cells from PBMCs, collected from culture after CMV antigen stimulation. These receptors were taken from a human donor in good health (CMV status not recorded). Some clones in this sample may be carry-over from other donors' samples.

The chain carries TRBV7-6 and TRBJ1-3; D might be TRBD1 (5 bases). The ends were cut back, 5 bases at V and 4 bases at J, with 12 bases in the middle. The CDR3 runs to 14 residues. The germline V gene has CDR1 SGHVS and CDR2 FNYEAQ. In nucleotides, the CDR3 is TGTGCCAGCAGCCCGGACACTCCGGGAAACACCATATATTTT. Residues: CASSPDTPGNTIYF.

This clonotype was seen more than once but under ten times. The chain employs TRBV3-1 and TRBJ2-5; D possibly corresponds to TRBD2 (5 bases). Germline V gene sequence: CDR1 LGHDT, CDR2 YNNKEL (reference sequence). The CDR3 covers 16 residues. V was clipped by 4 bases and J by 4 bases, with 19 bases between them. The CDR3 reads CASSPQIQDWAETQYF. For the CDR3, the DNA is TGTGCCAGCAGCCCCCAAATCCAGGACTGGGCAGAGACCCAGTACTTC.

This clonotype was counted between two and nine times. This chain uses TRBV2 with TRBJ1-1; D remains ambiguous. V lost 6 bases and J 0 bases, leaving 8 bases between the germline ends. The CDR3 runs to 13 residues. Germline lookup yields CDR1 SNHLY and CDR2 FYNNEI. The CDR3 sequence: CASRPLMNTEAFF. CDR3 nucleotide sequence: TGTGCCAGCAGGCCTCTAATGAACACTGAAGCTTTCTTT.

The chain recombines TRBV4-1 with TRBJ2-5, with D perhaps TRBD1 or TRBD2 (5 bases each). This CDR3 contains 15 residues. CDR1 is MGHRA, CDR2 YSYEKL, per germline. Trimming pared 2 bases from V and 4 bases from J, leaving 14 bases between. The CDR3 region has the DNA TGCGCCAGCAGCCAACAGCACGGGACGAGAGAGACCCAGTACTTC. Translated, it gives CASSQQHGTRETQYF.

This clonotype came up a few times. The rearrangement uses TRBV5-1 and TRBJ1-1; D is unresolved. V was shortened by 4 bases and J by 0 bases, with 19 bases between the two germline ends. This CDR3 spans 17 amino acids. Per the germline V gene, CDR1 is SGHRS and CDR2 is YFSETQ. CDR3 loop: CASSPQQGLPLNTEAFF. The CDR3, as DNA: TGCGCCAGCAGCCCACAACAAGGCCTCCCTCTGAACACTGAAGCTTTCTTT. Full variable domain (rest looked up from reference TRBV5-1 and TRBJ1-1): KAGVTQTPRYLIKTRGQQVTLSCSPISGHRSVSWYQQTPGQGLQFLFEYFSETQRNKGNFPGRFSGRQFSNSRSEMNVSTLELGDSALYLCASSPQQGLPLNTEAFFGQGTRLTVV.

In this sample, this clonotype turned up a few times. This chain links TRBV19 with TRBJ2-2, with TRBD2 identical over 7 bases. CDR1 and CDR2 from the germline V gene are LNHDA and SQIVND (reference sequence). CDR3 length equals 14 residues. With V trimmed by 6 bases and J by 6 bases, 7 bases remained unmatched. The CDR3 DNA reads TGTGCCAGTAGGCCCAATGGGGGGGCCGGGGAGCTGTTTTTT. Protein product: CASRPNGGAGELFF.

The chain carries TRBV27 and TRBJ2-2; D possibly corresponds to TRBD2 (5 bases). Between the trimmed V and J ends, which lost 6 bases and 4 bases, there was a span of 15 bases. Germline CDR1 MNHEY, CDR2 SMNVEV (reference sequence). The CDR3 is 15 residues long. CDR3 sequence reads: CASRMVSRGTGELFF. The CDR3 nucleotides read TGTGCCAGCAGAATGGTCAGCCGGGGCACCGGGGAGCTGTTTTTT.

This clonotype was picked up a small number of times. CDR3 coding DNA: TGTGCCAGCAGGGCGCAACTTGAAGCTTTCTTT. It translates to CASRAQLEAFF. The V call is TRBV7-3, the J call TRBJ1-1; D gene uncertain. V lost 6 bases and J lost 7, with 9 bases in between. Germline lookup yields CDR1 SGHTA and CDR2 FQGTGA. The CDR3 totals 11 residues.

This clonotype was seen only a few times. The rearrangement joins TRBV6-5 to TRBJ1-3; tentatively, D is TRBD1 (5 bases). Germline CDR1 reads MNHEY; CDR2 reads SVGAGI. V shed 0 bases and J shed 0 bases, with 12 bases lying between them. The CDR3 is 17 amino acids. The CDR3 DNA is TGTGCCAGCAGTTACTCGGGGGAGGGTCTCTCTGGAAACACCATATATTTT. This gives the protein CASSYSGEGLSGNTIYF.

This chain joins TRBV20-1 and TRBJ1-1; 8 bases map to TRBD1. From germline, CDR1 is DFQATT and CDR2 SNEGSKA (reference sequence). The CDR3 is 15 residues long. Unmatched junction bases numbered 8, after V lost 4 bases and J lost 1 base. Here the CDR3 reads CSAKDREGGNTEAFF. The CDR3, as DNA: TGCAGTGCTAAGGACAGGGAGGGAGGGAACACTGAAGCTTTCTTT.

In this sample, this clonotype turned up a few times. V usage is TRBV9 and J usage is TRBJ1-2; D is perhaps TRBD1 (6 bases). Trimming removed 4 bases from V and 6 bases from J, with 16 bases in between. The germline CDR1 and CDR2 sequences are SGDLS and YYNGEE. The length of the CDR3 is 14 residues. The CDR3 reads CASSTRTDSHGYTF. CDR3 bases: TGTGCCAGCAGCACCCGGACAGATAGTCATGGCTACACCTTC.

This clonotype was detected a few times. The V and J genes are TRBV11-2 and TRBJ2-3, with 9 bases fitting TRBD1. The CDR3 spans 15 residues. J was trimmed by 5 bases and V by 5 bases; bases with no gene match: 8. Germline values: CDR1 SGHAT, CDR2 FQNNGV. CDR3 nucleotide sequence: TGTGCCAGCAGCGGCGGGACAGGGAGGTTAGATACGCAGTATTTT. It yields the protein CASSGGTGRLDTQYF. Filled out from reference TRBV11-2 and TRBJ2-3, the complete variable domain reads EAGVAQSPRYKIIEKRQSVAFWCNPISGHATLYWYQQILGQGPKLLIQFQNNGVVDDSQLPKDRFSAERLKGVDSTLKIQPAKLEDSAVYLCASSGGTGRLDTQYFGPGTRLTVL.

This clonotype was detected once. V is TRBV20-1 and J is TRBJ2-7; D might be TRBD1 (6 bases). This CDR3 region has 13 residues. The ends were cut back, 2 bases at V and 4 bases at J, with 12 bases in the middle. Germline loops: CDR1 DFQATT, CDR2 SNEGSKA (reference sequence). The CDR3 nucleotides read TGCAGTGCTAGAACCTTAGGGGGTTACGAGCAGTACGTC. Translating it yields CSARTLGGYEQYV.

This clonotype was detected ten times or more. This chain joins TRBV14 and TRBJ2-1; D gene ambiguous. Deletions cut 5 bases from V and 0 bases from J, with 8 bases between. The CDR3 loop spans 14 amino acids. The germline V gene has CDR1 SGHDN and CDR2 FVKESK. This CDR3 is CASSGPYSYNEQFF. CDR3 coding DNA: TGTGCCAGCAGCGGCCCTTACTCCTACAATGAGCAGTTCTTC.

The rearrangement links TRBV7-6 to TRBJ2-3, with D unclear. Germline-derived CDR1 and CDR2 are SGHVS and FNYEAQ. The CDR3 is 15 residues long. V lost 4 bases and J lost 1, with 12 bases in between. The CDR3 loop reads CASSSRPDGTDTQYF. The CDR3, as DNA: TGTGCCAGCAGCTCCCGGCCCGACGGCACAGATACGCAGTATTTT.

This chain links TRBV6-1 with TRBJ1-5; no clear D gene. The V and J ends lost 7 bases and 7 bases respectively, with 17 bases between them. Germline assignment: CDR1 MNHNS and CDR2 SASEGT. The CDR3 spans 14 residues. The DNA for the CDR3 is TGTGCCAGCACCCCGGTTGTAGGGAGCCAGCCCCAGCATTTT. Translating it yields CASTPVVGSQPQHF.

About this clonotype itself: The junction departs from germline at one end; a sequencing error may be responsible. The gene calls are TRBV4-1 and TRBJ1-2, with a possible D match to TRBD1 (5 bases). The CDR3 consists of 15 residues. Germline lookup yields CDR1 MGHRA and CDR2 YSYEKL. This CDR3 reads CASSQDRGTNNGYIF. CDR3 coding DNA: TGCGCCAGCAGCCAAGATCGCGGGACCAACAATGGCTACATCTTC.

The V call is TRBV6-5, the J call TRBJ1-6; D is unclear. Between the trimmed V and J ends, which lost 2 bases and 6 bases, there was a span of 11 bases. The CDR3 consists of 15 residues. Germline V gene lookup returns CDR1 MNHEY and CDR2 SVGAGI. CDR3 protein: CASSYTEEGNSPLHF. The CDR3 region has the DNA TGTGCCAGCAGTTACACGGAGGAGGGTAATTCACCCCTCCACTTT.

As concerns this clonotype: This may be a read error, as it is one base from a much larger clone. Since no conserved phenylalanine or tryptophan closes the CDR3, a read error is the likely cause. This sequence joins TRBV7-6 and TRBJ1-2; weak D call: TRBD1 (6 bases). V lost 5 bases, J lost 6 bases, and 19 bases lay in between. This CDR3 contains 15 residues. Germline CDR1 and CDR2: SGHVS and FNYEAQ. CDR3 sequence reads: CASSPELGGEDGYTL. CDR3 in DNA: TGTGCCAGCAGCCCGGAGCTAGGGGGTGAAGATGGCTACACCCTC.

This clonotype was seen a handful of times. V gene TRBV6-2 or TRBV6-3 combines with J gene TRBJ2-3, with 8 positions matching TRBD1. Germline CDR1 reads MNHEY; CDR2 reads SVGEGT. Germline trimming cut 7 bases from V and 2 bases from J; bases unmatched to any gene: 5. This CDR3 contains 14 residues. As DNA, the CDR3 is TGTGCCAGCACCCTGGGACAGGACACAGATACGCAGTATTTT. Translation: CASTLGQDTDTQYF.

On this clonotype: A much larger clone sits a single nucleotide away, making a read error possible. The chain carries TRBV7-3 and TRBJ2-3; D is perhaps TRBD2 (6 bases). The CDR3 is made up of 13 amino acids. Germline assignment: CDR1 SGHTA and CDR2 FQGTGA. Trimming removed 3 bases at V and 5 bases at J, with 9 bases between. The CDR3, as DNA: TGTGCCAGCAGCTTTTTTAGCGGAGATACGCAGTATTTT. Protein: CASSFFSGDTQYF.

The chain joins TRBV23-1 to TRBJ2-5; D ambiguous. TRBV23-1 is reported as an ORF; its role is uncertain. The germline V and J ends were trimmed by 0 bases and 0 bases, with 8 bases remaining between them. CDR3 size: 15 residues. CDR3 sequence (DNA): TGCGCCAGCAGTCAATCGGCCGGAAACCAAGAGACCCAGTACTTC. Translating it yields CASSQSAGNQETQYF.

The chain has TRBV7-6 and TRBJ1-1, with 11 bases aligning to TRBD1. Trimming at V came to 5 bases and at J to 5 bases, leaving 10 bases not matched to a gene. Germline CDR1 is SGHVS and CDR2 is FNYEAQ. The CDR3 loop spans 16 amino acids. The CDR3 loop reads CASSPPDRGRGTEAFF. The CDR3 bases are TGTGCCAGCAGCCCCCCGGACAGGGGGCGCGGGACTGAAGCTTTCTTT.

V usage is TRBV4-1 and J usage is TRBJ2-3; TRBD1 matches at 7 bases. CDR3 length equals 16 residues. Trimming at V came to 2 bases and at J to 2 bases, leaving 7 bases not matched to a gene. CDR1 is MGHRA and CDR2 is YSYEKL in the germline V gene. As DNA, the CDR3 is TGCGCCAGCAGCCAACTAGCAGGGGGAAACACAGATACGCAGTATTTT. Translated: CASSQLAGGNTDTQYF.